The clone carrying this T cell receptor (beta chain) was counted ten times or more. Its antigen is as yet unknown. The data originate from a study of spatial heterogeneity in lung cancer. General study points: Higher tumor mutation counts went along with higher counts of expanded intratumoral alpha and beta TCRs.

The time point denotes: sample taken at primary tumor resection. The input material, whole RNA from tumor, nontumor lung or frozen PBMC, was sequenced unsorted. MiXCR, applied by TCRdb to the 5' RACE reads, yields one record per CDR3 protein. The table shows about 3,700 distinct CDR3 sequences, with roughly 5% occurring only once. The sequencing used lung tumor tissue, collected at surgery. The TCR sequence derives from a female donor with early-stage non-small cell lung cancer.

CDR3 bases: TGTGCCAGCAGCCCCCGTCGGAACCGTATTCTAGCGGGGTCCTACAATGAGCAGTTCTTC. It translates to CASSPRRNRILAGSYNEQFF. This chain connects TRBV7-8 to TRBJ2-1, with 9 bases that match TRBD2. The germline CDR1 and CDR2 sequences are SGHVS and FQNEAQ. The CDR3 runs to 20 residues. V dropped 5 bases and J dropped 1; count of bases not matched to a gene: 18.